The 3 T cell receptor beta chains given below trace back to one sample, sequenced in a study of T cell repertoires in cytomegalovirus infection. For these receptors, no antigen is known. MiXCR, applied by TCRdb to the reads, yields one record per CDR3 protein. This sample carries roughly 920,000 distinct CDR3 sequences, approximately 33% of them seen once, and the ten largest clones take 13%. The sequencing here drew on cultured CD8+ T cells from PBMCs, taken from culture after CMV antigen stimulation. These TCRs come from a human donor in good health (CMV status not recorded). Some clones in this sample may be carry-over from other donors' samples.

The chain links TRBV12-3 or TRBV12-4 to TRBJ2-3; 11 positions match TRBD2. J lost 1 base, V lost 6 bases, and 9 bases had no gene match. There are 17 residues in the CDR3. CDR3 protein: CASSLSLAGGGTDTQYF. CDR3 nucleotide sequence: TGTGCCAGCAGCCTTTCTCTAGCGGGGGGCGGCACAGATACGCAGTATTTT.

The chain is built from TRBV7-8 and TRBJ2-7; D is possibly TRBD1 (5 bases). The CDR3 has 13 amino acids. The germline gives CDR1 SGHVS, CDR2 FQNEAQ. V was cut by 5 bases and J by 7 bases, with 15 bases left in between. CDR3 residues: CASSPQGPWEQYF. CDR3 nucleotides: TGTGCCAGCAGCCCTCAGGGCCCCTGGGAGCAGTACTTC. The entire variable domain, with the rest obtained from reference TRBV7-8 and TRBJ2-7, is as follows: GAGVSQSPRYKVAKRGQDVALRCDPISGHVSLFWYQQALGQGPEFLTYFQNEAQLDKSGLPSDRFFAERPEGSVSTLKIQRTQQEDSAVYLCASSPQGPWEQYFGPGTRLTVT.

This clonotype was counted a few times. The chain is built from TRBV6-6 and TRBJ1-2; D is unresolved. The CDR3 consists of 15 residues. V was cut by 2 bases and J by 4 bases, with 14 bases left in between. Germline values: CDR1 MNHNY, CDR2 SVGAGI (reference sequence). The CDR3 DNA reads as TGTGCCAGCAGTTACCATCCGAAACCCCTCTATGGCTACACCTTC. It yields the protein CASSYHPKPLYGYTF.